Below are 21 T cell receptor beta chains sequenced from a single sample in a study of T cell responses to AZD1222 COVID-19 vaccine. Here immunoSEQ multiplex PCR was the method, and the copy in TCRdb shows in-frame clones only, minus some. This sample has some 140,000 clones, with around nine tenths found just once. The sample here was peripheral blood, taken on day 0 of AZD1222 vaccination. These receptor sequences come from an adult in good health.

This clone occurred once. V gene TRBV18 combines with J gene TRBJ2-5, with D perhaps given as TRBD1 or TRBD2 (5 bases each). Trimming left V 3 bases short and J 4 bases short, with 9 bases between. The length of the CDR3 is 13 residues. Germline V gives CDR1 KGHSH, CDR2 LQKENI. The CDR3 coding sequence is TGTGCCAGCTCACCTACGGGGCCAGAGACCCAGTACTTC. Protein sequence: CASSPTGPETQYF.

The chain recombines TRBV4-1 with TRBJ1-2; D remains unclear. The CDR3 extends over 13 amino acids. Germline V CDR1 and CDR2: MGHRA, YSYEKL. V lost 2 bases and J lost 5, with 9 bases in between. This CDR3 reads CASSQTATYGYTF. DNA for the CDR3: TGCGCCAGCAGCCAAACGGCTACGTATGGCTACACCTTC.

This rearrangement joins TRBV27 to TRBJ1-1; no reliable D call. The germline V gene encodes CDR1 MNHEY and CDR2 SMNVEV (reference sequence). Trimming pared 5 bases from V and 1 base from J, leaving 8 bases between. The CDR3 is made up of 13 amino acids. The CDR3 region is CASSTLKNTEAFF. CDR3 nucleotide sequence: TGTGCCAGCAGTACCTTGAAGAACACTGAAGCTTTCTTT.

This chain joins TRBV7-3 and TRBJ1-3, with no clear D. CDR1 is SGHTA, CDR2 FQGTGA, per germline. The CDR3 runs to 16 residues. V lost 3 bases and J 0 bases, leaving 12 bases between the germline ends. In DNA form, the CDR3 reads TGTGCCAGCAGCTTCGGTCCCGGGAACTCTGGAAACACCATATATTTT. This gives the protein CASSFGPGNSGNTIYF.

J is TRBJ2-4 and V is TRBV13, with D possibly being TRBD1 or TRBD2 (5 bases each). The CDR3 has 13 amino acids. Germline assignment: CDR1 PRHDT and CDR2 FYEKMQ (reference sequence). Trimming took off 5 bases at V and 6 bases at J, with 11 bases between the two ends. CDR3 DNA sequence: TGTGCCAGCAGCCCAACAGGAGGAAACATTCAGTACTTC. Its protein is CASSPTGGNIQYF.

CDR3 DNA: TGTGCCAGCAGCGTCTCTAGCGGGAGCTACGAGCAGTACTTC. Its protein is CASSVSSGSYEQYF. This chain uses TRBV11-2 with TRBJ2-7; TRBD2 agrees at 10 bases. Unmatched junction bases numbered 4, after V lost 5 bases and J lost 3 bases. CDR3 length: 14 residues. Germline V lookup: CDR1 SGHAT, CDR2 FQNNGV.

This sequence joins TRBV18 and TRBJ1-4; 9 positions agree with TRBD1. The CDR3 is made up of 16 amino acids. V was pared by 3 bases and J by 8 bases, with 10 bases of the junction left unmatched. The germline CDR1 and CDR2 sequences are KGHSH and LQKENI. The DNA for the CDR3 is TGTGCCAGCTCACCTTTTACCGGGACAGGGACGGAAAAACTGTTTTTT. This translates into CASSPFTGTGTEKLFF.

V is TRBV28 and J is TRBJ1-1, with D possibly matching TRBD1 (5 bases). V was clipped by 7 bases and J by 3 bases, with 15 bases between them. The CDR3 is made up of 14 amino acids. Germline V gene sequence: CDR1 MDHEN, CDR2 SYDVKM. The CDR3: CASIIGRADTEAFF. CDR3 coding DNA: TGTGCCAGCATAATTGGCAGGGCCGACACTGAAGCTTTCTTT. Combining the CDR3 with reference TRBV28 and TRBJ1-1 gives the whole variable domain DVKVTQSSRYLVKRTGEKVFLECVQDMDHENMFWYRQDPGLGLRLIYFSYDVKMKEKGDIPEGYSVSREKKERFSLILESASTNQTSMYLCASIIGRADTEAFFGQGTRLTVV.

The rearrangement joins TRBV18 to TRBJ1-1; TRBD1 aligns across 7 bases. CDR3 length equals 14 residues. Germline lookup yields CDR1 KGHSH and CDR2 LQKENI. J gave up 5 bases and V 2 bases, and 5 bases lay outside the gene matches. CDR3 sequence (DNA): TGTGCCAGCTCACCAAAGCAGGGGGGAACTGAAGCTTTCTTT. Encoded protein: CASSPKQGGTEAFF.

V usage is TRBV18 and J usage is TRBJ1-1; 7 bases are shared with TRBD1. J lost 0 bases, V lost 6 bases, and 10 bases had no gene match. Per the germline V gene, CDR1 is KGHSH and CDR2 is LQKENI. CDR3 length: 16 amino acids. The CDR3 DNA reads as TGTGCCAGCTCCCCTTTGCTGGGACAGATGAACACTGAAGCTTTCTTT. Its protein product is CASSPLLGQMNTEAFF.

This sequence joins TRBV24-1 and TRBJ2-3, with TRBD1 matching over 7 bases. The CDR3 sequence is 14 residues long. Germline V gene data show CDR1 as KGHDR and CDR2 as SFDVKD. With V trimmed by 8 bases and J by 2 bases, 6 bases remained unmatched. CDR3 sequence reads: CATNGDRNTDTQYF. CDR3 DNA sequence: TGTGCCACCAACGGGGACAGAAACACAGATACGCAGTATTTT.

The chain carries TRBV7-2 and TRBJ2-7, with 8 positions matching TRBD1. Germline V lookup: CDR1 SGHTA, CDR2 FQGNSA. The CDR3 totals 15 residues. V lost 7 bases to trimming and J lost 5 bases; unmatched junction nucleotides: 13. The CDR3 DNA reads TGTGCCAGCATCCCTCCGGGCAGGGGGCTTAACGAGCAGTACTTC. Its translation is CASIPPGRGLNEQYF.

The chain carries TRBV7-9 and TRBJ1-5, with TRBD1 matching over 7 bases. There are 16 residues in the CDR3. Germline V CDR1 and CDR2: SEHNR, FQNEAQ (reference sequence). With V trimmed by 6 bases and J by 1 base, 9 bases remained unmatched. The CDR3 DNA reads TGTGCCAGCAGTAACTACAGGGGCCCCAGCAATCAGCCCCAGCATTTT. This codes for CASSNYRGPSNQPQHF.

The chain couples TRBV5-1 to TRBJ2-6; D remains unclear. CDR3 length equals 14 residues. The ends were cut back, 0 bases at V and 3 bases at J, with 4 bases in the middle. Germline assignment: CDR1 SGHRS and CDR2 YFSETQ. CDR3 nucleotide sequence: TGCGCCAGCAGCTTGGCCGATGGGGCCAACGTCCTGACTTTC. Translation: CASSLADGANVLTF.

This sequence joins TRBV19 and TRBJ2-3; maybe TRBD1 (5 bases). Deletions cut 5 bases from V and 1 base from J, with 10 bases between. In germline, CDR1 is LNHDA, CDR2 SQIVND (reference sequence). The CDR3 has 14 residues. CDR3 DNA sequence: TGTGCCAGTAGTTTTGGGGCTGGCACAGATACGCAGTATTTT. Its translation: CASSFGAGTDTQYF.

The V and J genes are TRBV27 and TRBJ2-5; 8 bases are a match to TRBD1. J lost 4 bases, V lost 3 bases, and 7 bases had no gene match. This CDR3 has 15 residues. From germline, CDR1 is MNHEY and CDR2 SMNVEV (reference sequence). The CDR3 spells CASSFRTGFGETQYF. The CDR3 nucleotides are TGTGCCAGCAGTTTCCGGACAGGGTTCGGAGAGACCCAGTACTTC.

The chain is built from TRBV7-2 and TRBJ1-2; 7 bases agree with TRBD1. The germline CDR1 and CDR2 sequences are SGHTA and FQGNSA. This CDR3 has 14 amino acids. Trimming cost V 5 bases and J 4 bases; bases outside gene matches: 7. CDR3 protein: CASSPQGGSYGYTF. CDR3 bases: TGTGCCAGCAGCCCCCAGGGGGGTAGCTATGGCTACACCTTC.

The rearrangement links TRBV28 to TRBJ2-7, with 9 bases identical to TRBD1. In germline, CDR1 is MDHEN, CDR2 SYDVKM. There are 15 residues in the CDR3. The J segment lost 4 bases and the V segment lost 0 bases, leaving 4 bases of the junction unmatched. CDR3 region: CASSLWGTGSYEQYF. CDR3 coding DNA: TGTGCCAGCAGTTTATGGGGGACAGGGTCGTACGAGCAGTACTTC. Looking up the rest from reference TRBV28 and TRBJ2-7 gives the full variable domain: DVKVTQSSRYLVKRTGEKVFLECVQDMDHENMFWYRQDPGLGLRLIYFSYDVKMKEKGDIPEGYSVSREKKERFSLILESASTNQTSMYLCASSLWGTGSYEQYFGPGTRLTVT.

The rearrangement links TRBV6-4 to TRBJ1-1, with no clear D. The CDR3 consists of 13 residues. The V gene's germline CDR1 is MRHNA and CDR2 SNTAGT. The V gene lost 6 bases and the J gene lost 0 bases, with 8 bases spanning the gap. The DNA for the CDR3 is TGTGCCAGCAGACGGACTGTGAACACTGAAGCTTTCTTT. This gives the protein CASRRTVNTEAFF.

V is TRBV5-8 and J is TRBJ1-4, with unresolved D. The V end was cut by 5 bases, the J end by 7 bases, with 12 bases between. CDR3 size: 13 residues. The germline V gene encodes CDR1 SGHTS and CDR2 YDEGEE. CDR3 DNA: TGTGCCAGCAGACCCGTGGCTGTTGAAAAACTGTTTTTT. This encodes CASRPVAVEKLFF.

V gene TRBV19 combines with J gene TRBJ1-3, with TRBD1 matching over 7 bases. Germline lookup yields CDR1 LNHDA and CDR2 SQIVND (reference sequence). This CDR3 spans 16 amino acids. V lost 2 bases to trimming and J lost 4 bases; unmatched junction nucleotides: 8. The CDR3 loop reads CASSITGTAAGNTIYF. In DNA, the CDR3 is TGTGCCAGTAGTATAACCGGGACAGCGGCCGGAAACACCATATATTTT. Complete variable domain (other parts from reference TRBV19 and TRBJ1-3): DGGITQSPKYLFRKEGQNVTLSCEQNLNHDAMYWYRQDPGQGLRLIYYSQIVNDFQKGDIAEGYSVSREKKESFPLTVTSAQKNPTAFYLCASSITGTAAGNTIYFGEGSWLTVV.